This TCR beta chain was captured by sequencing in a study of blood T cell repertoires in COVID-19. For the study at large: Samples came from the United States, Italy and Spain, spanning acute and convalescent COVID-19. T cells, B-cell-depleted T cells, or PBMCs provided the cDNA or gDNA that served as material.

Enrolled during active infection, Seattle patients were then followed longitudinally. In the original processing: Researchers report that nucleated cell counts were estimated from reference gene primer amplification. The data were produced by immunoSEQ multiplex PCR, yet TCRdb's version contains in-frame clones alone and is incomplete. V and J calls and clone size follow that table, whereas D and trimming were derived from the DNA. Here the sample spans fewer than 80,000 clones, approximately 86% being singletons. The CDR3 sequence is 15 residues long. V lost 5 bases to trimming and J lost 2 bases; unmatched junction nucleotides: 5. Germline V gene data show CDR1 as SEHNR and CDR2 as FQNEAQ (reference sequence).

V and J are TRBV7-9 and TRBJ2-3; 9 positions match TRBD1. Sequences were obtained from peripheral blood. The clonotype comes from a man older than 75 with COVID-19, enrolled during active disease. This chain's CDR3 is CASSQGQGITDTQYF. The CDR3 DNA sequence: TGTGCCAGCAGCCAAGGACAGGGGATCACAGATACGCAGTATTTT.